Below, 30 T cell receptor beta chains from the same sample are listed, as sequenced in a study of technical replicates of blood from several donors. TCRdb's table, derived via immunoSEQ multiplex PCR, lists solely in-frame clones and lacks some. The sample records some 80,000 clones, roughly 94% being singletons. The source material was T cells isolated from PBMCs. All receptors come from a human donor in good health.

This chain uses TRBV4-1 with TRBJ1-1, with a weak D call TRBD1 (6 bases). The V end was cut by 11 bases, the J end by 0 bases, with 13 bases between. This CDR3 has 13 residues. The germline CDR1 and CDR2 sequences are MGHRA and YSYEKL. CDR3 sequence: CASTGSLNTEAFF. CDR3 sequence (DNA): TGCGCCTCAACAGGGTCCCTGAACACTGAAGCTTTCTTT.

This chain joins TRBV6-1 and TRBJ1-1, with unresolved D. Germline loops: CDR1 MNHNS, CDR2 SASEGT. V lost 1 base and J 3 bases, leaving 9 bases between the germline ends. CDR3 length equals 14 residues. CDR3 sequence: CASSEVGGYTEAFF. CDR3 nucleotides: TGTGCCAGCAGTGAAGTGGGCGGGTACACTGAAGCTTTCTTT.

V is TRBV4-1 and J is TRBJ1-2, with D possibly being TRBD1 (6 bases). The V and J ends lost 7 bases and 7 bases respectively, with 22 bases between them. Germline assignment: CDR1 MGHRA and CDR2 YSYEKL. This CDR3 comprises 15 residues. The chain's CDR3 is CASTTDRPGVGGYTF. The CDR3 region has the DNA TGCGCCAGCACCACCGATCGCCCAGGGGTGGGTGGCTACACCTTC.

This clone was seen just once. The chain has TRBV21-1 and TRBJ2-5; the table's D call of TRBD2 was not tested on the DNA. TRBV21-1 is tagged as a pseudogene. The CDR3 totals 17 residues. CDR3 protein: CASLGVQGTMQKETQYF. Here the CDR3 DNA reads TGTGCCAGCCTCGGGGTTCAGGGGACTATGCAAAAAGAGACCCAGTACTTC.

The J gene is TRBJ2-7, the V gene TRBV4-1, with D perhaps TRBD1 (5 bases). This CDR3 is 14 amino acids long. Trimming stripped 0 bases from V and 2 bases from J, with 8 bases between. Germline-derived CDR1 and CDR2 are MGHRA and YSYEKL. CDR3 in amino acids: CASSQDTGPYEQYF. The CDR3, as DNA: TGCGCCAGCAGCCAAGACACAGGACCCTACGAGCAGTACTTC.

For this clone: The junction departs from germline at one end; a sequencing error may be responsible. This rearrangement joins TRBV5-6 to TRBJ2-7; the match to TRBD1 covers 7 bases. The length of the CDR3 is 13 residues. Germline V gene sequence: CDR1 SGHDT, CDR2 YYEEEE. CDR3 region: CASGLGQDDKQYF. The CDR3 coding sequence is TGTGCCAGCGGCTTAGGACAGGATGATAAGCAGTACTTC.

J is TRBJ2-7 and V is TRBV19, with D possibly matching TRBD2 (6 bases). CDR1 is LNHDA, CDR2 SQIVND, per germline (reference sequence). V was cut by 1 base and J by 3 bases, with 10 bases left in between. The CDR3 extends over 14 amino acids. The CDR3 DNA sequence: TGTGCCAGTAGTATAGTTAGACTAGTCTACGAGCAGTACTTC. Its translation: CASSIVRLVYEQYF.

This sequence joins TRBV7-9 and TRBJ2-5; 16 bases fit TRBD2. Germline-derived CDR1 and CDR2 are SEHNR and FQNEAQ (reference sequence). V lost 4 bases, J lost 5 bases, and 4 bases stayed unmatched. This CDR3 spans 16 amino acids. The CDR3 protein is CASSSGLAGGPETQYF. The CDR3, as DNA: TGTGCCAGCAGCTCGGGACTAGCGGGGGGGCCGGAGACCCAGTACTTC.

V and J are TRBV21-1 and TRBJ1-2; the D call TRBD1 from the table was never checked on the DNA. TRBV21-1 is a pseudogene. The CDR3 is made up of 16 amino acids. CDR3 in amino acids: CASRRGRGRSGYGYTF. Here the CDR3 DNA reads TGTGCCAGCCGCAGGGGCAGGGGGCGGTCCGGGTATGGCTACACCTTC.

This clone was seen once. The V call is TRBV7-8, the J call TRBJ2-7, with D perhaps TRBD2 (6 bases). Trimming stripped 2 bases from V and 3 bases from J, with 17 bases between. The germline gives CDR1 SGHVS, CDR2 FQNEAQ. The CDR3 sequence is 16 residues long. CDR3 sequence: CASSLRFTSQDYEQYF. CDR3 in DNA: TGTGCCAGCAGCTTACGGTTCACTAGCCAAGACTACGAGCAGTACTTC.

This chain links TRBV9 with TRBJ1-1, with D perhaps matching TRBD1 (5 bases). V was pared by 3 bases and J by 4 bases, with 10 bases between. The CDR3 has 13 residues. In germline, CDR1 is SGDLS, CDR2 YYNGEE. In DNA form, the CDR3 reads TGTGCCAGCAGCGCTGACAGCTTCACTGAAGCTTTCTTT. It codes for CASSADSFTEAFF.

The chain couples TRBV6-1 to TRBJ1-4, with TRBD1 matching 9 bases. CDR1 is MNHNS and CDR2 is SASEGT in the germline V gene. The junction had 8 bases not matched to a gene; V was cut back by 7 bases and J by 5 bases. The CDR3 sequence is 15 residues long. The CDR3 sequence: CASIFPGQGNEKLFF. In DNA, the CDR3 is TGTGCCAGCATCTTCCCGGGACAGGGAAATGAAAAACTGTTTTTT.

The chain couples TRBV18 to TRBJ2-2; D is possibly TRBD2 (6 bases). Trimming removed 6 bases at V and 7 bases at J, with 21 bases between. Germline V CDR1 and CDR2: KGHSH, LQKENI. This CDR3 is built from 16 residues. The CDR3, as DNA: TGTGCCAGCTCCCAACGGACTACTAGTTTTTACGGGGAGCTGTTTTTT. It specifies CASSQRTTSFYGELFF.

The gene calls are TRBV27 and TRBJ1-2; D is possibly TRBD1 (6 bases). Trimming removed 4 bases from V and 1 base from J, with 16 bases in between. This CDR3 region has 16 residues. Germline CDR1 is MNHEY and CDR2 is SMNVEV (reference sequence). This CDR3 reads CASSSKWTDYNYGYTF. The CDR3 nucleotides read TGTGCCAGCAGTTCTAAGTGGACAGATTATAACTATGGCTACACCTTC.

This chain connects TRBV28 to TRBJ2-5; 10 bases match TRBD2. V shed 9 bases, J shed 2 bases, and the junction held 9 bases outside the gene matches. Germline V gene lookup returns CDR1 MDHEN and CDR2 SYDVKM. This CDR3 spans 15 amino acids. The CDR3 sequence: CASSFLAGGQETQYF. DNA of the CDR3: TGTGCCAGTTCATTTTTAGCGGGAGGACAAGAGACCCAGTACTTC.

This rearrangement joins TRBV6-4 to TRBJ2-3; perhaps TRBD1 as D (5 bases). The CDR3 spans 15 residues. Germline CDR1 and CDR2: MRHNA and SNTAGT. Trimming removed 0 bases at V and 1 base at J, with 8 bases between. The CDR3 loop reads CASSDSGLRTDTQYF. CDR3 coding DNA: TGTGCCAGCAGTGACTCGGGGCTTCGCACAGATACGCAGTATTTT.

The chain links TRBV11-2 to TRBJ2-1; maybe TRBD1 (5 bases). Germline values: CDR1 SGHAT, CDR2 FQNNGV. V was shortened by 5 bases and J by 7 bases, with 12 bases between the two germline ends. The CDR3 sequence is 13 residues long. The CDR3 DNA follows: TGTGCCAGCAGCCAAGGGGCGGTTAATGAGCAGTTCTTC. As protein: CASSQGAVNEQFF.

The V and J genes are TRBV7-9 and TRBJ1-4; TRBD1 agrees at 9 bases. There are 15 residues in the CDR3. Germline V lookup: CDR1 SEHNR, CDR2 FQNEAQ (reference sequence). V trimming: 5 bases; J trimming: 5 bases; junction bases outside the gene matches: 6. CDR3 amino acids: CASSISGTGNEKLFF. The CDR3, as DNA: TGTGCCAGCAGCATATCCGGGACAGGGAATGAAAAACTGTTTTTT.

J is TRBJ1-6 and V is TRBV11-3; TRBD1 might be the D (6 bases). CDR1 and CDR2 (germline): SGHNT, YENEEA. The length of the CDR3 is 14 residues. V lost 6 bases and J 7 bases, leaving 13 bases between the germline ends. This CDR3 reads CASRISGHNSPLHF. CDR3 nucleotide sequence: TGTGCCAGCAGGATCTCGGGACACAATTCACCCCTCCACTTT.

This clone appeared once. The chain uses TRBV10-1 and TRBJ1-3; D call uncertain. The V end lost 2 bases, the J end lost 0 bases, and 11 bases lay between the germline ends. CDR3 length equals 16 residues. The germline gives CDR1 WNHNN, CDR2 SYGVQD (reference sequence). In nucleotides, the CDR3 is TGCGCCAGCAGTGAGGAGAGATATCGCTCTGGAAACACCATATATTTT. It yields the protein CASSEERYRSGNTIYF.

J is TRBJ2-5 and V is TRBV4-1; 12 bases line up with TRBD2. V was clipped by 4 bases and J by 3 bases; unmatched bases: 6. Germline V gives CDR1 MGHRA, CDR2 YSYEKL. The CDR3 spans 16 residues. The CDR3 loop reads CASSRGTSGLEETQYF. In DNA, the CDR3 is TGCGCCAGCAGCCGTGGGACTAGCGGGTTGGAAGAGACCCAGTACTTC.

The chain employs TRBV11-3 and TRBJ2-5; TRBD2 matches 11 bases. The J segment lost 3 bases and the V segment lost 0 bases, leaving 3 bases of the junction unmatched. This CDR3 spans 16 amino acids. Germline CDR1 SGHNT, CDR2 YENEEA. CDR3 in amino acids: CASSLEMGLAEETQYF. The CDR3 nucleotides are TGTGCCAGCAGCTTAGAGATGGGACTAGCGGAAGAGACCCAGTACTTC.

In its sample, this clone was seen once. This chain joins TRBV6-5 and TRBJ1-6, with D perhaps TRBD1 (6 bases). Trimming cost V 3 bases and J 7 bases, with 16 bases left between them. The CDR3 spans 16 residues. In germline, CDR1 is MNHEY, CDR2 SVGAGI. The CDR3 DNA reads TGTGCCAGCAGTTATTACTCGCGGGGGCTAAATTCACCCCTCCACTTT. This sequence encodes CASSYYSRGLNSPLHF.

J is TRBJ1-6 and V is TRBV10-3; 10 bases match TRBD1. Germline V gives CDR1 ENHRY, CDR2 SYGVKD. V lost 10 bases to trimming and J lost 9 bases; unmatched junction nucleotides: 6. The CDR3 loop spans 13 amino acids. CDR3 sequence (DNA): TGTGCCACCGGGGGACAGGGGTTTTCACCCCTCCACTTT. Translated: CATGGQGFSPLHF.

The chain uses TRBV5-1 and TRBJ2-1, with D possibly matching TRBD2 (6 bases). Trimming pared 2 bases from V and 2 bases from J, leaving 14 bases between. Germline-derived CDR1 and CDR2 are SGHRS and YFSETQ. The CDR3 has 16 amino acids. The DNA for the CDR3 is TGCGCCAGCAGCTTACGACTAGAGGTCCCCTACAATGAGCAGTTCTTC. Protein sequence: CASSLRLEVPYNEQFF. The full variable domain, rest sourced from reference TRBV5-1 and TRBJ2-1, is KAGVTQTPRYLIKTRGQQVTLSCSPISGHRSVSWYQQTPGQGLQFLFEYFSETQRNKGNFPGRFSGRQFSNSRSEMNVSTLELGDSALYLCASSLRLEVPYNEQFFGPGTRLTVL.

This rearrangement joins TRBV30 to TRBJ2-3; perhaps TRBD2 as D (5 bases). CDR1 and CDR2 (germline): GTSNPN, SVGIG (reference sequence). CDR3 size: 14 residues. V dropped 2 bases and J dropped 4 bases, with 13 bases sitting between them. CDR3: CAWSIGGGPDTQYF. The CDR3 DNA reads as TGTGCCTGGAGTATTGGAGGCGGGCCAGATACGCAGTATTTT.

The genes are TRBV5-1 and TRBJ2-7, with D perhaps TRBD2 (5 bases). The germline gives CDR1 SGHRS, CDR2 YFSETQ. Trimming shortened V by 1 base and J by 3 bases, and 11 bases separated the two germline ends. The CDR3 has 14 residues. The CDR3 here is CASSLWHSVYEQYF. In DNA, the CDR3 is TGCGCCAGCAGCTTGTGGCATAGCGTCTACGAGCAGTACTTC. Full variable domain (missing parts from reference TRBV5-1 and TRBJ2-7): KAGVTQTPRYLIKTRGQQVTLSCSPISGHRSVSWYQQTPGQGLQFLFEYFSETQRNKGNFPGRFSGRQFSNSRSEMNVSTLELGDSALYLCASSLWHSVYEQYFGPGTRLTVT.

The rearrangement links TRBV9 to TRBJ2-3, with D tentatively TRBD2 (6 bases). Trimming left V 4 bases short and J 0 bases short, with 12 bases between. The CDR3 has 15 amino acids. Germline CDR1 SGDLS, CDR2 YYNGEE. The CDR3 sequence: CASSLEGRSTDTQYF. Here the CDR3 DNA reads TGTGCCAGCAGCTTGGAGGGGCGTAGCACAGATACGCAGTATTTT.

This clone has a single count. J is TRBJ2-2 and V is TRBV10-1, with 11 nucleotides matching TRBD1. Per the germline V gene, CDR1 is WNHNN and CDR2 is SYGVQD (reference sequence). The CDR3 extends over 17 amino acids. The V gene end was trimmed by 4 bases and the J gene end by 0 bases; junction bases not matched to a gene: 4. The CDR3 DNA reads as TGCGCCAGCAGTGGAGGGGACAGGGGGGCGAACACCGGGGAGCTGTTTTTT. Residues: CASSGGDRGANTGELFF.

The chain employs TRBV2 and TRBJ2-7; D call uncertain. The CDR3 covers 12 residues. V dropped 7 bases and J dropped 3 bases, with 10 bases sitting between them. Germline CDR1 SNHLY, CDR2 FYNNEI. The CDR3 region is CASTENLYEQYF. As DNA, the CDR3 is TGTGCCAGCACCGAGAACCTCTACGAGCAGTACTTC.